This T cell receptor beta chain was observed in a study of blood T cell repertoires in COVID-19. Turning to the study itself: T cells, B-cell-depleted T cells, or PBMCs supplied cDNA or gDNA.

Trimming shortened V by 2 bases and J by 3 bases, and 14 bases separated the two germline ends. Germline CDR1 reads LGHNA; CDR2 reads YNFKEQ. CDR3 length equals 16 residues. Using immunoSEQ multiplex PCR, the repertoire was profiled, and TCRdb retains in-frame clones only, with some absent. The profile covers 290,000 or so clones, with roughly 85% appearing a single time and 5.1% taken by the ten largest. The chain carries TRBV4-2 and TRBJ2-4, with D unclear. Sequencing input: peripheral blood. The origin of this receptor is a man in his fifties with active or convalescent COVID-19. The CDR3, as DNA: TGTGCCAGCAGCCAACCCCGAAGTCGCGGCAAAAACATTCAGTACTTC. Translation: CASSQPRSRGKNIQYF.